The 10 T cell receptor beta chains below all came from one sample that was sequenced in a study of regulatory T cells in long-lasting Graves disease. Assembly of TCR beta libraries relied on iRepertoire HTBI primers together with Arm-PCR of CDR3 regions. MiXCR, run by TCRdb on the multiplex PCR reads, gives a single entry per CDR3 protein. The repertoire includes hundreds of thousands of distinct CDR3 sequences, roughly 16% of them detected once, and around 18% sits in the top ten. Noted time point: newly diagnosed GD, antithyroid drugs for less than 3 months. Isolated PBMC RNA provided the starting material for the TCR library. The same data also contributed to another study, on T cells in Graves' hyperthyroidism and ophthalmopathy.

Source: peripheral blood mononuclear cells (PBMCs), taken at new diagnosis, from a patient treated with antithyroid drugs. The receptor set was obtained from a woman aged 25 to 45 with Graves disease.

Ten or more counts support this clonotype. DNA of the CDR3: TGCGCCAGCAGCTTGGTTGTTAGTAGCGACTACGAGCAGTACTTC. Translation gives CASSLVVSSDYEQYF. The rearrangement uses TRBV5-1 and TRBJ2-7; D is perhaps TRBD2 (5 bases). Germline lookup yields CDR1 SGHRS and CDR2 YFSETQ. The CDR3 contains 15 residues. Trimming pared 0 bases from V and 3 bases from J, leaving 13 bases between.

As regards this clonotype: With a much larger clone just one base away, this may be a read error. The CDR3 protein is CALRGTTNGKLFF. The CDR3 nucleotides read TGTGCCCTCAGAGGAACAACTAATGGAAAACTGTTTTTT. The chain links TRBV2 to TRBJ1-4, with D uncertain. The CDR3 has 13 amino acids. Germline V gene lookup returns CDR1 SNHLY and CDR2 FYNNEI.

This clonotype was counted many times. This chain uses TRBV12-3 or TRBV12-4 with TRBJ2-5, with 10 bases fitting TRBD1. V lost 6 bases to trimming and J lost 3 bases; unmatched junction nucleotides: 1. The CDR3 extends over 13 amino acids. This CDR3 reads CASRTGGEETQYF. Here the CDR3 DNA reads TGTGCCAGCAGGACAGGGGGCGAAGAGACCCAGTACTTC.

This clonotype was observed once. A much larger clone lies a single base off, so this may be a read error. The chain recombines TRBV28 with TRBJ2-4; D is unclear. The J call may be incorrect, as the DNA end agrees better with TRBJ2-5. Germline loops: CDR1 MDHEN, CDR2 SYDVKM. The CDR3 contains 12 residues. DNA of the CDR3: TGTGCCAGCAGTTCACTGGGTAAGACCCAGTACTTC. Translated: CASSSLGKTQYF.

As concerns this clonotype: Since a much larger clone is just one base distant, this may be a read error. This chain links TRBV12-3 or TRBV12-4 with TRBJ2-7; D is ambiguous. V lost 2 bases and J 7 bases, leaving 21 bases between the germline ends. The CDR3 runs 16 residues. The CDR3 DNA is TGTGCCAGCAGTTTATATGGGCCTACCTCCTACAATGAGCAGTACTTC. Its protein is CASSLYGPTSYNEQYF.

In this sample, this clonotype turned up many times. V usage is TRBV10-3 and J usage is TRBJ1-5; a weak D match, TRBD1 (5 bases). This CDR3 contains 16 residues. Between the trimmed V and J ends, which lost 10 bases and 7 bases, there was a span of 26 bases. Germline V gives CDR1 ENHRY, CDR2 SYGVKD. The CDR3 is CATRGVGGSGEQPQHF. The CDR3 DNA sequence: TGTGCCACGAGGGGCGTCGGGGGATCAGGTGAGCAGCCCCAGCATTTT.

This clonotype has just a few counts. The chain has TRBV29-1 and TRBJ2-6; D is perhaps TRBD1 or TRBD2 (5 bases each). From germline, CDR1 is SQVTM and CDR2 ANQGSEA. The V gene lost 2 bases and the J gene lost 0 bases, with 8 bases spanning the gap. The CDR3 sequence is 15 residues long. This CDR3 reads CSVEKGSSGANVLTF. For the CDR3, the DNA is TGCAGCGTTGAAAAGGGGAGCTCTGGGGCCAACGTCCTGACTTTC.

The rearrangement joins TRBV20-1 to TRBJ2-1; D gene ambiguous. Germline CDR1 DFQATT, CDR2 SNEGSKA (reference sequence). V was trimmed by 6 bases and J by 0 bases, leaving 21 bases between them. The CDR3 has 17 amino acids. DNA for the CDR3: TGCAGTGCCGACGGCCGAAGCAGCGAGAGCTCCTACAATGAGCAGTTCTTC. Translating it yields CSADGRSSESSYNEQFF.

V is TRBV9 and J is TRBJ2-1; D unresolved. The CDR3 covers 14 residues. The V and J ends lost 0 bases and 10 bases respectively, with 14 bases between them. Germline-derived CDR1 and CDR2 are SGDLS and YYNGEE. CDR3 in DNA: TGTGCCAGCAGCGTAGGGACCACCGCTGGGGAGCAGTTCTTC. It encodes CASSVGTTAGEQFF.

A remark on this clonotype: This may stem from a read error, because a much larger clone lies one nucleotide away. This chain uses TRBV7-2 with TRBJ1-6; D gene uncertain. The CDR3 totals 12 residues. Germline assignment: CDR1 SGHTA and CDR2 FQGNSA. CDR3: CAGSSRSQEIYF. The CDR3 DNA sequence: TGTGCCGGCAGCTCCCGGTCCCAGGAGATATACTTT.